Following are 27 T cell receptor beta chains from one sample sequenced in a study of T cell responses to AZD1222 COVID-19 vaccine (dated by TCRdb to the early 2020s). The library was prepared using the immunoSEQ multiplex PCR assay. The table comes from immuneACCESS by way of TCRdb, which keeps in-frame sequences with V and J called. Part of the clones is missing from these tables; in studies checked, under half for an unresolved V gene and the rest for unknown reasons. The sample table holds around 150,000 clones, of which about 90% were seen once. Of the sample, about 1.9% falls within the top ten clones. Explained via the paper, the time point label denotes: baseline before first vaccination. Specimen: peripheral blood, collected on day 0 of AZD1222 vaccination. Receptors originate from an adult in good health.

The rearrangement joins TRBV27 to TRBJ2-3, with D possibly matching TRBD2 (6 bases). Trimming took 5 bases from V and 0 from J, leaving 18 bases between them. Germline V gives CDR1 MNHEY, CDR2 SMNVEV (reference sequence). The CDR3 runs to 17 residues. CDR3 nucleotide sequence: TGTGCCAGCAGTGGGGGGTCCAGTATCTCTAGCACAGATACGCAGTATTTT. Amino acid sequence: CASSGGSSISSTDTQYF.

This chain joins TRBV27 and TRBJ1-4, with 9 nucleotides matching TRBD1. The CDR3 spans 15 residues. With V trimmed by 1 base and J by 8 bases, 5 bases remained unmatched. CDR1 is MNHEY, CDR2 SMNVEV, per germline (reference sequence). The CDR3 DNA reads as TGTGCCAGCAGTTTATGGGGACAGGGTAGGGAAAAACTGTTTTTT. This sequence encodes CASSLWGQGREKLFF.

The chain has TRBV6-5 and TRBJ2-2; TRBD1 might be the D (5 bases). The CDR3 spans 14 residues. The germline V gene has CDR1 MNHEY and CDR2 SVGAGI. V lost 2 bases and J lost 11, with 15 bases in between. The CDR3, as DNA: TGTGCCAGCAGTTACACCCATGGGCAGGGTGAGCTGTTTTTT. Its translation is CASSYTHGQGELFF.

This clone occurred once. In nucleotides, the CDR3 is TGCGCCAGCAGCCTACCGGGGACAGCAGTCGTCGGGGAGCTGTTTTTT. Its translation: CASSLPGTAVVGELFF. The chain joins TRBV5-1 to TRBJ2-2, with 7 bases matching TRBD1. The CDR3 runs 16 residues. V shed 4 bases and J 7 bases; nucleotides not matched to a gene: 13. The germline V gene has CDR1 SGHRS and CDR2 YFSETQ.

V usage is TRBV7-8 and J usage is TRBJ1-5; 11 bases match TRBD1. Germline-derived CDR1 and CDR2 are SGHVS and FQNEAQ. V lost 5 bases to trimming and J lost 9 bases; unmatched junction nucleotides: 6. This CDR3 region has 14 residues. CDR3 sequence reads: CASSPAGQGGPQHF. The DNA of the CDR3 is TGTGCCAGCAGCCCCGCGGGACAGGGGGGGCCCCAGCATTTT.

V and J are TRBV11-2 and TRBJ2-5; 15 nucleotides align to TRBD2. Germline CDR1 SGHAT, CDR2 FQNNGV. This CDR3 spans 16 amino acids. V dropped 3 bases and J dropped 4; count of bases not matched to a gene: 3. DNA for the CDR3: TGTGCCAGCAGCTTTGGACTAGCGGGAGGGCCAGAGACCCAGTACTTC. Protein: CASSFGLAGGPETQYF.

The gene calls are TRBV6-1 and TRBJ1-3; D is unresolved. Trimming took 2 bases from V and 0 from J, leaving 5 bases between them. The CDR3 length is 14 residues. The germline V gene has CDR1 MNHNS and CDR2 SASEGT. The chain's CDR3 is CASSERVSGNTIYF. The CDR3, as DNA: TGTGCCAGCAGTGAAAGGGTCTCTGGAAACACCATATATTTT.

This chain uses TRBV27 with TRBJ1-5; the D gene is possibly TRBD1 (5 bases). Trimming left V 6 bases short and J 0 bases short, with 12 bases between. Per germline, CDR1 MNHEY and CDR2 SMNVEV (reference sequence). This CDR3 has 15 amino acids. The CDR3 nucleotides read TGTGCCAGCAGCCGACGGGGGACTAGCAATCAGCCCCAGCATTTT. This translates into CASSRRGTSNQPQHF.

The V call is TRBV27, the J call TRBJ1-1; possible D gene TRBD1, 5 bases. Germline CDR1 reads MNHEY; CDR2 reads SMNVEV (reference sequence). This CDR3 contains 13 residues. V was shortened by 10 bases and J by 1 base, with 13 bases between the two germline ends. CDR3 sequence: CAIGGTGNTEAFF. CDR3 nucleotides: TGTGCCATCGGGGGGACGGGGAACACTGAAGCTTTCTTT.

DNA for the CDR3: TGTGCCAGCAGCTTATCCCAGGCAGATGAGACCCAGTACTTC. Its translation: CASSLSQADETQYF. The gene calls are TRBV7-2 and TRBJ2-5, with unresolved D. With 2 bases removed from V and 5 bases from J, the gap between germline ends came to 12 bases. The CDR3 is made up of 14 amino acids. Germline CDR1 reads SGHTA; CDR2 reads FQGNSA.

The CDR3 sequence is CASSEGWGPSYEQYF. In DNA form, the CDR3 reads TGTGCCAGCAGTGAAGGCTGGGGGCCCTCCTACGAGCAGTACTTC. This chain connects TRBV6-1 to TRBJ2-7, with D perhaps matching TRBD1 (6 bases). Trimming took 1 base from V and 0 from J, leaving 10 bases between them. Germline CDR1 MNHNS, CDR2 SASEGT. The length of the CDR3 is 15 residues.

The chain is built from TRBV7-9 and TRBJ1-4; perhaps TRBD1 as D (5 bases). V lost 0 bases to trimming and J lost 5 bases, with 13 bases between them. This CDR3 has 16 amino acids. Germline lookup yields CDR1 SEHNR and CDR2 FQNEAQ (reference sequence). CDR3 region: CASSLALKQENEKLFF. CDR3 in DNA: TGTGCCAGCAGCTTAGCGCTGAAACAGGAGAATGAAAAACTGTTTTTT.

The chain carries TRBV6-2 or TRBV6-3 and TRBJ2-7; no clear D. Trimming pared 3 bases from V and 11 bases from J, leaving 11 bases between. The CDR3 contains 11 residues. Germline CDR1 and CDR2: MNHEY and SVGEGT. Here the CDR3 DNA reads TGTGCCAGCAGTTATGGGATCGTCAAGTACTTC. It codes for CASSYGIVKYF.

The chain combines TRBV28 with TRBJ1-2, with TRBD1 matching 9 bases. This CDR3 is built from 16 residues. CDR1 is MDHEN, CDR2 SYDVKM, per germline. V shed 6 bases, J shed 2 bases, and the junction held 10 bases outside the gene matches. The CDR3 DNA reads TGTGCCAGCAGCTACCCGCCAGGACAGGGGAACTATGGCTACACCTTC. This translates into CASSYPPGQGNYGYTF.

The sample holds one count of this clone. The chain employs TRBV3-1 (or the pseudogene TRBV3-2) and TRBJ2-7; 9 bases agree with TRBD2. The V gene end was trimmed by 4 bases and the J gene end by 0 bases; junction bases not matched to a gene: 16. Germline-derived CDR1 and CDR2 are LGHDT and YNNKEL (reference sequence). The CDR3 sequence is 19 residues long. The CDR3, as DNA: TGTGCCAGCAGCCTTAGACTAATAGCGGGGGCCGTGAGCTCCTACGAGCAGTACTTC. Its translation: CASSLRLIAGAVSSYEQYF.

The chain employs TRBV4-1 and TRBJ1-1, with D possibly TRBD1 on 6 matching bases. Trimming took off 0 bases at V and 1 base at J, with 15 bases between the two ends. This CDR3 is 17 amino acids long. Germline V gene sequence: CDR1 MGHRA, CDR2 YSYEKL. The CDR3 protein is CASSQEGGGQRNTEAFF. As DNA, the CDR3 is TGCGCCAGCAGCCAAGAGGGTGGGGGACAAAGGAACACTGAAGCTTTCTTT.

The chain uses TRBV19 and TRBJ2-2; 10 nucleotides line up with TRBD1. This CDR3 has 15 residues. The J segment lost 3 bases and the V segment lost 7 bases, leaving 5 bases of the junction unmatched. The germline V gene has CDR1 LNHDA and CDR2 SQIVND (reference sequence). The CDR3 region has the DNA TGTGCCAGTACTTCCGGGACAGGGGACACCGGGGAGCTGTTTTTT. This sequence encodes CASTSGTGDTGELFF. Based on the CDR3 plus reference TRBV19 and TRBJ2-2, the full variable domain is DGGITQSPKYLFRKEGQNVTLSCEQNLNHDAMYWYRQDPGQGLRLIYYSQIVNDFQKGDIAEGYSVSREKKESFPLTVTSAQKNPTAFYLCASTSGTGDTGELFFGEGSRLTVL.

CDR3 residues: CASTGTGNQPQHF. The CDR3 DNA reads as TGTGCCAGCACCGGGACAGGGAATCAGCCCCAGCATTTT. The J gene is TRBJ1-5, the V gene TRBV6-6, with 9 bases identical to TRBD1. The CDR3 is 13 residues long. Per the germline V gene, CDR1 is MNHNY and CDR2 is SVGAGI (reference sequence). J was trimmed by 4 bases and V by 7 bases; bases with no gene match: 2.

A single count supports this clone. This rearrangement joins TRBV3-1 (or the pseudogene TRBV3-2) to TRBJ1-1; 10 positions match TRBD1. The V gene's germline CDR1 is LGHDT and CDR2 YNNKEL (reference sequence). V was pared by 2 bases and J by 4 bases, with 10 bases of the junction left unmatched. CDR3 length: 17 amino acids. Here the CDR3 reads CASSQKVGTGVGTEAFF. CDR3 nucleotide sequence: TGTGCCAGCAGCCAAAAGGTAGGGACAGGGGTTGGCACTGAAGCTTTCTTT.

The rearrangement uses TRBV11-2 and TRBJ2-1; TRBD2 agrees at 8 bases. V lost 5 bases, J lost 14 bases, and 14 bases stayed unmatched. Germline assignment: CDR1 SGHAT and CDR2 FQNNGV. This CDR3 is built from 14 residues. This CDR3 is CASSGGLGTSLKFF. DNA for the CDR3: TGTGCCAGCAGCGGGGGGCTCGGGACTAGTTTGAAGTTCTTC.

The chain combines TRBV2 with TRBJ1-2, with D possibly being TRBD1 (5 bases). The CDR3 is 12 residues long. Trimming removed 4 bases from V and 8 bases from J, with 11 bases in between. Germline V gene lookup returns CDR1 SNHLY and CDR2 FYNNEI. CDR3 sequence: CASSGTSRGYTF. The CDR3 coding sequence is TGTGCCAGCAGTGGGACATCTCGGGGCTACACCTTC.

This rearrangement joins TRBV27 to TRBJ1-2; D gene ambiguous. Germline assignment: CDR1 MNHEY and CDR2 SMNVEV (reference sequence). V gave up 5 bases and J gave up 7 bases, with 20 bases separating them. The CDR3 totals 15 residues. DNA of the CDR3: TGTGCCAGCAGTCCCTACGGACGGGCCGGCGGTGGCTACACCTTC. Its protein is CASSPYGRAGGGYTF.

The chain couples TRBV7-9 to TRBJ2-7; 9 bases line up with TRBD2. CDR1 is SEHNR and CDR2 is FQNEAQ in the germline V gene (reference sequence). J lost 2 bases, V lost 1 base, and 6 bases had no gene match. CDR3 size: 16 residues. The CDR3 coding sequence is TGTGCCAGCAGCTTAGGGCTAGCGGGGCAAACCTACGAGCAGTACTTC. Translated: CASSLGLAGQTYEQYF.

The chain couples TRBV2 to TRBJ1-1; D remains unclear. The V gene's germline CDR1 is SNHLY and CDR2 FYNNEI. V was pared by 6 bases and J by 2 bases, with 13 bases between. This CDR3 is 14 amino acids long. The CDR3 here is CASRVWQRNTEAFF. CDR3 in DNA: TGTGCCAGCAGGGTTTGGCAGAGAAACACTGAAGCTTTCTTT.

The chain recombines TRBV6-4 with TRBJ2-1, with TRBD1 as a possible D gene (5 bases). The CDR3 extends over 15 amino acids. Deletions cut 6 bases from V and 1 base from J, with 13 bases between. Germline V gives CDR1 MRHNA, CDR2 SNTAGT. CDR3 protein: CASSKTETSYNEQFF. The CDR3 DNA follows: TGTGCCAGCAGCAAGACAGAGACTTCCTACAATGAGCAGTTCTTC.

The CDR3 loop reads CASGRDFGNTEAFF. Written as DNA, the CDR3 is TGTGCCAGCGGTCGGGACTTTGGGAACACTGAAGCTTTCTTT. This sequence joins TRBV6-5 and TRBJ1-1; TRBD1 is a possible D gene (5 bases). CDR1 is MNHEY and CDR2 is SVGAGI in the germline V gene. V was shortened by 8 bases and J by 1 base, with 14 bases between the two germline ends. The CDR3 is made up of 14 amino acids.

The chain uses TRBV19 and TRBJ1-5; 7 bases match TRBD1. In germline, CDR1 is LNHDA, CDR2 SQIVND (reference sequence). V gave up 7 bases and J gave up 8 bases; unmatched junction bases: 5. The CDR3 is made up of 12 amino acids. The CDR3 loop reads CASIGGAEPQHF. The CDR3 region has the DNA TGTGCCAGTATAGGGGGCGCAGAGCCCCAGCATTTT.